Below are 11 T cell receptor beta chains sequenced from a single sample in a study of CD8+CD57+ T cells in acquired aplastic anemia. Sequencing involved patients with CD8+CD57+ cell expansion previously shown by flow cytometry. TCR beta VDJ combinations and CDR3 sequences were profiled from genomic DNA. TCRdb re-called the reads with MiXCR, one entry per CDR3 protein. The sample carries hundreds of thousands of distinct CDR3 sequences, roughly 34% recorded once. The sample comprised sorted CD4+, CD8+, or CD8+CD57+ T cells (not recorded which) from PBMCs. The receptors originated from a human donor with aplastic anemia.

J is TRBJ2-5 and V is TRBV10-3; no clear D gene. Germline V lookup: CDR1 ENHRY, CDR2 SYGVKD. CDR3 length equals 13 residues. V was shortened by 8 bases and J by 2 bases, with 12 bases between the two germline ends. The CDR3 loop reads CAIGIDPQETQYF. The CDR3 nucleotides read TGTGCCATCGGAATTGACCCACAAGAGACCCAGTACTTC.

V and J are TRBV20-1 and TRBJ2-1; tentative D call: TRBD2 (6 bases). Germline V gene sequence: CDR1 DFQATT, CDR2 SNEGSKA (reference sequence). CDR3 length: 15 residues. V was trimmed by 6 bases and J by 0 bases, leaving 15 bases between them. CDR3: CSAMRGLSSYNEQFF. The CDR3 region has the DNA TGCAGTGCCATGAGGGGACTCAGCTCCTACAATGAGCAGTTCTTC.

As regards this clonotype: This may be a read error: a much more frequent sequence differs by one nucleotide. The genes are TRBV2 and TRBJ1-3; D not certain. This CDR3 spans 11 amino acids. Per germline, CDR1 SNHLY and CDR2 FYNNEI. CDR3 DNA sequence: TGTGCCAGCAAAGGAGGAAACACCGTATATTTT. Translating it yields CASKGGNTVYF.

This clonotype was seen many times. V gene TRBV19 combines with J gene TRBJ2-3, with 7 bases lining up with TRBD1. Germline CDR1 and CDR2: LNHDA and SQIVND (reference sequence). The V segment lost 9 bases and the J segment 1 base; nucleotides outside the gene matches: 4. The CDR3 is 13 amino acids. CDR3 region: CASSGQGTDTQYF. As DNA, the CDR3 is TGTGCCAGCTCCGGACAGGGCACAGATACGCAGTATTTT.

The V and J genes are TRBV18 and TRBJ2-1; TRBD2 agrees at 8 bases. This CDR3 comprises 16 residues. Germline V lookup: CDR1 KGHSH, CDR2 LQKENI. V shed 4 bases, J shed 2 bases, and the junction held 7 bases outside the gene matches. The CDR3 bases are TGTGCCAGCTCACTGTTTAGCGGGGAGACCTACAATGAGCAGTTCTTC. This encodes CASSLFSGETYNEQFF. Complete variable domain (other parts from reference TRBV18 and TRBJ2-1): NAGVMQNPRHLVRRRGQEARLRCSPMKGHSHVYWYRQLPEEGLKFMVYLQKENIIDESGMPKERFSAEFPKEGPSILRIQQVVRGDSAAYFCASSLFSGETYNEQFFGPGTRLTVL.

As concerns this clonotype: This may stem from a read error, because a much larger clone lies one nucleotide away. The chain uses TRBV20-1 and TRBJ1-5; possible D gene TRBD1, 6 bases. V gave up 2 bases and J gave up 1 base, with 12 bases separating them. The CDR3 runs to 15 residues. CDR1 DFQATT and CDR2 SNEGSKA come from the germline V gene (reference sequence). The CDR3 sequence is CSARRGAGSNQPQHF. CDR3 sequence (DNA): TGCAGTGCTAGACGGGGGGCTGGAAGCAATCAGCCCCAGCATTTT.

This clonotype came up a few times. The chain joins TRBV20-1 to TRBJ2-3; 11 bases map to TRBD2. Per germline, CDR1 DFQATT and CDR2 SNEGSKA (reference sequence). Trimming took 1 base from V and 3 from J; bases not matched to a gene: 6. The CDR3 length is 16 residues. This CDR3 reads CSARGLAGGKTDTQYF. CDR3 nucleotide sequence: TGCAGTGCTAGAGGATTAGCGGGAGGGAAGACAGATACGCAGTATTTT.

The chain combines TRBV11-1 with TRBJ1-5; 9 bases map to TRBD1. The CDR3 totals 17 residues. The germline gives CDR1 SGHAT, CDR2 FQDESV (reference sequence). V lost 8 bases, J lost 2 bases, and 13 bases stayed unmatched. The CDR3 region is CASSTGTGLVRNQPQHF. Here the CDR3 DNA reads TGTGCCAGCTCAACCGGGACAGGGTTGGTTCGCAATCAGCCCCAGCATTTT.

A few counts support this clonotype. This chain uses TRBV3-1 with TRBJ2-7; D is possibly TRBD1 or TRBD2 (5 bases each). Germline V gene lookup returns CDR1 LGHDT and CDR2 YNNKEL (reference sequence). Trimming shortened V by 0 bases and J by 3 bases, and 12 bases separated the two germline ends. The CDR3 length is 15 residues. In DNA, the CDR3 is TGTGCCAGCAGCCAAGATCGGGGCGGTGGCTACGAGCAGTACTTC. Its protein is CASSQDRGGGYEQYF.

The V gene is TRBV10-3, the J gene TRBJ1-5; the D is unclear. The CDR3 length is 16 residues. Germline V CDR1 and CDR2: ENHRY, SYGVKD. V was clipped by 5 bases and J by 0 bases, with 14 bases between them. The CDR3 DNA sequence: TGTGCCATCAGTCCTCGCGGCGCTAATAGCAATCAGCCCCAGCATTTT. The encoded protein is CAISPRGANSNQPQHF.

This clonotype was seen more than once but under ten times. This sequence joins TRBV30 and TRBJ1-2, with a possible D match to TRBD1 (5 bases). Trimming removed 0 bases at V and 4 bases at J, with 12 bases between. The V gene's germline CDR1 is GTSNPN and CDR2 SVGIG (reference sequence). The CDR3 is 14 amino acids. For the CDR3, the DNA is TGTGCCTGGAGTGTGGGGCAGGGAGGCTATGGCTACACCTTC. Translated, it gives CAWSVGQGGYGYTF.